This T cell receptor (beta chain) was recovered during a study of PD-L1 blockade in urothelial cancer. Study in general: Patients had been given 0 to 3 earlier chemotherapy regimens. Blood samples had a median of about 140,000 T cells, roughly 83,000 unique TCRs, and clonality 0.07 to 0.08.

The number of samples from each patient was between 1 and 8, taken pretreatment and on-treatment. Spiking of synthetic TCR analog templates was performed in each PCR. Produced via immunoSEQ multiplex PCR; TCRdb's table is partial and in-frame only. The data show 50,000 or so clones, with approximately 87% seen just once and about 5.6% held by the top ten. Germline CDR1 is MNHEY and CDR2 is SMNVEV (reference sequence). V was clipped by 4 bases and J by 1 base; unmatched bases: 12. The CDR3 consists of 18 residues. The sequencing used PBMCs, collected around atezolizumab (anti-PD-L1) treatment. The chain couples TRBV27 to TRBJ2-4, with 8 bases aligning to TRBD1. The sequence derives from a middle-aged man with urothelial cancer. Written as DNA, the CDR3 is TGTGCCAGCAGTTCCTCACTGACAGGGGCGTTTGCCAAAAACATTCAGTACTTC. It translates to CASSSSLTGAFAKNIQYF.